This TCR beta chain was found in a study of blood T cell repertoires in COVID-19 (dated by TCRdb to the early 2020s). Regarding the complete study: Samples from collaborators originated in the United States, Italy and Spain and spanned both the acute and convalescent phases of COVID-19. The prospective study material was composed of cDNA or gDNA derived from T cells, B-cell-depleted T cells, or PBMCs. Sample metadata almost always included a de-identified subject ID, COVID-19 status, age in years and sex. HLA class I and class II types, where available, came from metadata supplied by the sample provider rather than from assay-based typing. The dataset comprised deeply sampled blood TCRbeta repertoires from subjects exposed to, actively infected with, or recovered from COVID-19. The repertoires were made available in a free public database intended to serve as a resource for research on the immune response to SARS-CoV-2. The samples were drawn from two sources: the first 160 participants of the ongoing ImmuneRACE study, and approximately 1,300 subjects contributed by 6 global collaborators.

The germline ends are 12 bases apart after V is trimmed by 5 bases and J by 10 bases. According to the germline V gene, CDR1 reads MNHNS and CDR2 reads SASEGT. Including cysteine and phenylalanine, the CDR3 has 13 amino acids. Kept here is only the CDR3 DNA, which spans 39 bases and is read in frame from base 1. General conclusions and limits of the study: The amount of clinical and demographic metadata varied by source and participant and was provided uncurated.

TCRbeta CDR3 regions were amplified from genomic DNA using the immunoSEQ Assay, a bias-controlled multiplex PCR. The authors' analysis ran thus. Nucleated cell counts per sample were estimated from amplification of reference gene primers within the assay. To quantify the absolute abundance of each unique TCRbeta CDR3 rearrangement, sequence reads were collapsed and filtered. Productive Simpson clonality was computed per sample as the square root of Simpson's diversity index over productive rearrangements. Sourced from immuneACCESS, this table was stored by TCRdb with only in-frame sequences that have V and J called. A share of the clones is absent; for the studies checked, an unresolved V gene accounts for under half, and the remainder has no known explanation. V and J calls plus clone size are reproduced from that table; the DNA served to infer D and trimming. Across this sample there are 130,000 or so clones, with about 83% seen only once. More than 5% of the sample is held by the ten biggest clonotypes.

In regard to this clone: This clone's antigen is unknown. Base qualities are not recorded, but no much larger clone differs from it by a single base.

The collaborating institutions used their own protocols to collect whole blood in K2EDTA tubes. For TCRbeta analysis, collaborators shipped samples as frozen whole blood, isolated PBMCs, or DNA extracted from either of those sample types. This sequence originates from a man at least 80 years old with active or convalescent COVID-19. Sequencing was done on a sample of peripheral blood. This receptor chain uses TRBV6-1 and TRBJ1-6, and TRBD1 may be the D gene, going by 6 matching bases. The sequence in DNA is TGTGCCAGCAGTTTCGCAGGGGACTCACCCCTCCACTTT. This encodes CASSFAGDSPLHF.